This TCR beta chain is drawn from a study of cytomegalovirus exposure and HLA in healthy donors. The PCR contained 60 Vbeta and 13 Jbeta primers. Generated by immunoSEQ multiplex PCR, the TCRdb table keeps only in-frame clones and is missing some. The table shows over 80,000 clones, with about four fifths occurring only once. The CDR3 has 15 residues. V shed 4 bases and J shed 3 bases, with 16 bases lying between them. Germline V gene data show CDR1 as MDHEN and CDR2 as SYDVKM. This sequence was found in a man aged 50-60 years in good health and CMV-seronegative. The rearrangement links TRBV28 to TRBJ2-7; TRBD1 might be the D (6 bases). Sequencing input: PBMCs. CDR3 in amino acids: CASSWTWTDNYEQYF. CDR3 DNA: TGTGCCAGCAGTTGGACTTGGACAGATAACTACGAGCAGTACTTC. The full variable domain, with the rest looked up from reference TRBV28 and TRBJ2-7, is DVKVTQSSRYLVKRTGEKVFLECVQDMDHENMFWYRQDPGLGLRLIYFSYDVKMKEKGDIPEGYSVSREKKERFSLILESASTNQTSMYLCASSWTWTDNYEQYFGPGTRLTVT.